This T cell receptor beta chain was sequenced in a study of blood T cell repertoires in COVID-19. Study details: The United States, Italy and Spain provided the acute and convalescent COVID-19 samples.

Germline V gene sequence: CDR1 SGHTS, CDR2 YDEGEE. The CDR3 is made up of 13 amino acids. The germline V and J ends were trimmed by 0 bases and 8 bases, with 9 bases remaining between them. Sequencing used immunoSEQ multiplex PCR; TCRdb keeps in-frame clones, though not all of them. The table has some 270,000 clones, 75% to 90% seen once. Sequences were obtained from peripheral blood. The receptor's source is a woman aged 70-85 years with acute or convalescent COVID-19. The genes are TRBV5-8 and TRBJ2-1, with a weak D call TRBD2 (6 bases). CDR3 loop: CASSLVRRDEQFF. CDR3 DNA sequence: TGTGCCAGCAGCTTGGTAAGGAGGGATGAGCAGTTCTTC. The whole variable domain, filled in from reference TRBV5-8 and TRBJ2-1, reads EAGVTQSPTHLIKTRGQQATLRCSPISGHTSVYWYQQALGLGLQFLLWYDEGEERNRGNFPPRFSGRQFPNYSSELNVNALELEDSALYLCASSLVRRDEQFFGPGTRLTVL.